This T cell receptor beta chain is from a study of human T cells and chemical hapten exposure. Study background: Researchers reported sensitizing an approximately 2 cm by approximately 2 cm upper inner arm skin site with 2% DPC.

The CDR3 extends over 16 amino acids. V gave up 0 bases and J gave up 0 bases, with 8 bases separating them. Germline V CDR1 and CDR2: LGHNA, YNFKEQ. In TCRdb, the RACE reads were re-called with MiXCR into one record per CDR3 protein. The sample holds some 340,000 distinct CDR3 sequences, about 7% seen once. The time point denotes: patch test 1, 2 weeks after DPC sensitization. Treatment noted: therapeutic diphenylcyclopropenone sensitization with weekly scalp DPC. Sequencing used whole blood, obtained in connection with sensitization to the hapten diphenylcyclopropenone (DPC). The rearrangement links TRBV4-2 to TRBJ2-2; D unresolved. This TCR derives from a woman younger than 30 with alopecia areata. Some clones in this sample may be carry-over from other donors' samples. As DNA, the CDR3 is TGTGCCAGCAGCCAAGATTTGCGGCCGAACACCGGGGAGCTGTTTTTT. It translates to CASSQDLRPNTGELFF.